The entry that follows covers one T cell receptor beta chain sequence. This clonotype was observed many times. Its target antigen remains unknown. Base qualities were left out, and no much larger clone turns up one base away. The CDR3 has 15 amino acids, counting the end cysteine and phenylalanine. The CDR3 DNA has 45 bases and is translated from base 1. From a lookup of the germline V gene, CDR1 and CDR2 are MDHEN and SYDVKM. V and J are trimmed by 6 bases and 5 bases, and the gene matches miss 12 bases of the junction. The data were obtained in a study of T-cell reconstitution after alpha-beta-depleted transplantation in children (dated by TCRdb to the mid-2010s). Context from the whole study: Using TCR repertoire profiling, the study followed T-cell immune reconstitution in a quantitative way in children after TCRalphabeta/CD19-depleted allogeneic hematopoietic cell transplantation.

The library was prepared using PCR. The run used an Illumina HiSeq 2500. To normalize quantification of the TCRbeta repertoire, the TCR libraries were built with molecular barcoding that relied on unique molecular identifiers. TCRdb reprocessed the public reads (quality trimming at Q25 with fastp, clone calling with MiXCR) and kept in-frame beta chains. One record per CDR3 amino acid sequence lists the most common genes and DNA. This sample gives 230,000 or so distinct CDR3 sequences in total; about 12% of them show up just once. Over 2% of the sample is in the top ten clones. The sequence was collected from a human donor who donated a stem cell graft to a child with acute lymphoblastic leukemia. The V and J genes are TRBV28 and TRBJ2-7; TRBD2 lines up with 8 middle nucleotides. Sequencing used PBMCs from the stem cell graft donor, obtained from the stem cell graft. In nucleotides, the sequence is TGTGCCAGCAGAAGTTCCGGGGGGGCTCCCCACGAGCAGTACTTC. Translated, it reads CASRSSGGAPHEQYF.